Sequencing of this TCR beta chain was carried out in a study of control samples from healthy donors and cancer patients. There are 14 residues in the CDR3. Trimming stripped 2 bases from V and 1 base from J, with 8 bases between. The V gene's germline CDR1 is SGHAT and CDR2 FQNNGV. This clone was found once. Assay used: immunoSEQ multiplex PCR; TCRdb lists only in-frame clones, some missing. This sample carries tens of thousands of clones, 95% to 97% of them seen once, and the ten largest clones take around 1.9%. Sample: blood. The rearrangement links TRBV11-2 to TRBJ1-1, with a possible D match to TRBD1 (5 bases). This sequence originates from a woman in her twenties or thirties in good health. CDR3 bases: TGTGCCAGCAGCTTACAGGGCCCGAACACTGAAGCTTTCTTT. The encoded protein is CASSLQGPNTEAFF.